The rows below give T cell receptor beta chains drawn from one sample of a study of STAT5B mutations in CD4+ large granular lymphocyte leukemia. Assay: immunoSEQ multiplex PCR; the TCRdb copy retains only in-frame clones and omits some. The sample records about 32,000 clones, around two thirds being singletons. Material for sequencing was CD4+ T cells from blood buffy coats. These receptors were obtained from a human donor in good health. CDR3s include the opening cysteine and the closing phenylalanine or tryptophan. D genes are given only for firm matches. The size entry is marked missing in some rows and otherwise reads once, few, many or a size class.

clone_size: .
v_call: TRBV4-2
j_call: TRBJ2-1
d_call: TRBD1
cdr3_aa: CASSPGQGALGEQFF
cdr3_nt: TGTGCCAGCAGCCCGGGACAGGGGGCTTTGGGTGAGCAGTTCTTC

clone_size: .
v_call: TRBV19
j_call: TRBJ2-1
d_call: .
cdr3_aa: CASSPRAASSYNEQFF
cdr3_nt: TGTGCCAGTAGTCCTCGTGCGGCAAGCTCCTACAATGAGCAGTTCTTC

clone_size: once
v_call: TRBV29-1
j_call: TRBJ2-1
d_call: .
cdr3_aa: CSVEIPLYNEQFF
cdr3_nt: TGCAGCGTTGAAATCCCGCTTTACAATGAGCAGTTCTTC

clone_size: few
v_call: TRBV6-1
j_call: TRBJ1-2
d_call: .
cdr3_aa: CASSEARGANYGYTF
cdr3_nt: TGTGCCAGCAGTGAAGCAAGGGGCGCAAACTATGGCTACACCTTC

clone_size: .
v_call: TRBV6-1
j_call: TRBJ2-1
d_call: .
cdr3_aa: CASSEGHEQFF
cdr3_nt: TGTGCCAGCAGTGAAGGTCATGAGCAGTTCTTC

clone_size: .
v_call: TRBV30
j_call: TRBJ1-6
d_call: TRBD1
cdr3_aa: CAWRVRDRLLPPLHF
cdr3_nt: TGTGCCTGGAGAGTTAGGGACAGACTTCTTCCACCCCTCCACTTT

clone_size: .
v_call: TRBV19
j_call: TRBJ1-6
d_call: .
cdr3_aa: CASSTILSNSPLHF
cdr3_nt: TGTGCCAGTAGTACCATACTCAGCAATTCACCCCTCCACTTT

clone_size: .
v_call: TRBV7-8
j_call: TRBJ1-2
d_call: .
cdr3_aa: CASSLAPGGGGYTF
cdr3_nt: TGTGCCAGCAGCTTAGCCCCGGGTGGGGGAGGCTACACCTTC

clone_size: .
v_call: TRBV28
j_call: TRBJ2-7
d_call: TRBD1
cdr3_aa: CASSSTGGDYEQYF
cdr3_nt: TGTGCCAGCAGTTCGACAGGGGGCGACTACGAGCAGTACTTC

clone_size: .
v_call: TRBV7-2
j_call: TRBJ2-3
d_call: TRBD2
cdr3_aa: CASSDPGLAGGPTTDTQYF
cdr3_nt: TGTGCCAGCAGCGATCCCGGACTAGCGGGGGGCCCGACGACAGATACGCAGTATTTT

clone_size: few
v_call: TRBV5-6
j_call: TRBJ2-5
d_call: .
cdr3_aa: CASSLNRETQYF
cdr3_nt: TGTGCCAGCAGCTTGAACAGAGAGACCCAGTACTTC

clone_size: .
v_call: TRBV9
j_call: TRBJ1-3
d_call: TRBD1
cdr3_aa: CASSVAGQGRNTIYF
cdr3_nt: TGTGCCAGCAGCGTAGCGGGACAGGGGCGAAACACCATATATTTT

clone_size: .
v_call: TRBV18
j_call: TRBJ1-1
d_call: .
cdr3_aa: CASSPLSENTEAFF
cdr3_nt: TGTGCCAGCTCACCTCTGTCAGAGAACACTGAAGCTTTCTTT